The clone carrying this TCR beta chain was recorded at least ten times. V was cut by 2 bases and J by 4 bases, with 7 bases left in between. Germline assignment: CDR1 SGHTA and CDR2 FQGNSA. This CDR3 region has 13 residues. This specimen belongs to a study of early T cells in non-severe SARS-CoV-2 infection. TCRdb fed the 5' RACE reads into MiXCR, producing one record per CDR3 protein. This table has under 85,000 distinct CDR3 sequences, approximately 5% appearing once. The chain is built from TRBV7-2 and TRBJ2-3; no firm D call. This material consisted of whole blood, taken at baseline. This clonotype was sampled from an adult who was a healthcare worker with PCR-confirmed SARS-CoV-2 infection or an uninfected control (not recorded which). CDR3 DNA sequence: TGTGCCAGCAGCTTATCCCTCCCAGATACGCAGTATTTT. Translation gives CASSLSLPDTQYF.